Below, 29 T cell receptor beta chains from the same sample are listed, as sequenced in a study of siplizumab effects on memory and regulatory T cells. TCRdb keeps only in-frame clones here, not all; method: immunoSEQ multiplex PCR. Of tens of thousands of clones in the sample, about 98% were seen once. Material for sequencing was naive CD8+ T cells sorted from blood. The receptors were sampled from a human donor in good health.

This chain uses TRBV29-1 with TRBJ1-2, with D hard to call. The V end lost 2 bases, the J end lost 4 bases, and 8 bases lay between the germline ends. The germline V gene has CDR1 SQVTM and CDR2 ANQGSEA. The CDR3 is made up of 12 amino acids. The CDR3 coding sequence is TGCAGCGTTGAATTGGTCGTCTATGGCTACACCTTC. Its protein product is CSVELVVYGYTF.

The chain employs TRBV30 and TRBJ2-1; D possibly corresponds to TRBD1 (6 bases). Germline values: CDR1 GTSNPN, CDR2 SVGIG (reference sequence). Trimming shortened V by 3 bases and J by 10 bases, and 13 bases separated the two germline ends. This CDR3 has 12 amino acids. The CDR3 nucleotides are TGTGCCTGGAGGGGTACCGGGACAGAGCAGTTCTTC. Encoded protein: CAWRGTGTEQFF.

CDR3 nucleotides: TGCGCCAGCAGCCAAGAGTTCAGGAGCTCCTACGAGCAGTACTTC. Amino acids: CASSQEFRSSYEQYF. J is TRBJ2-7 and V is TRBV4-1; D is uncertain. Trimming pared 0 bases from V and 0 bases from J, leaving 9 bases between. Germline V gives CDR1 MGHRA, CDR2 YSYEKL. There are 15 residues in the CDR3.

The chain is built from TRBV19 and TRBJ2-1, with a tentative D call TRBD2 (5 bases). This CDR3 contains 13 residues. Trimming stripped 6 bases from V and 4 bases from J, with 10 bases between. CDR1 LNHDA and CDR2 SQIVND come from the germline V gene (reference sequence). The CDR3 spells CASSLGSYNEQFF. The DNA of the CDR3 is TGTGCCAGTAGCCTGGGGAGTTACAATGAGCAGTTCTTC.

The chain carries TRBV27 and TRBJ1-4, with D perhaps TRBD1 (6 bases). The CDR3 is made up of 16 amino acids. Trimming cost V 1 base and J 3 bases, with 12 bases left between them. The V gene's germline CDR1 is MNHEY and CDR2 SMNVEV (reference sequence). CDR3 loop: CASSLLQGGSNEKLFF. In nucleotides, the CDR3 is TGTGCCAGCAGTTTATTACAGGGCGGCTCTAATGAAAAACTGTTTTTT.

The chain combines TRBV9 with TRBJ2-7; a weak D match, TRBD2 (6 bases). Per the germline V gene, CDR1 is SGDLS and CDR2 is YYNGEE. CDR3 length: 13 amino acids. The V and J ends lost 2 bases and 7 bases respectively, with 13 bases between them. Written as DNA, the CDR3 is TGTGCCAGCAGCGTTGTGAAGGAGGGTGAGCAGTACTTC. It translates to CASSVVKEGEQYF. Drawing the rest from reference TRBV9 and TRBJ2-7, the complete variable domain is DSGVTQTPKHLITATGQRVTLRCSPRSGDLSVYWYQQSLDQGLQFLIQYYNGEERAKGNILERFSAQQFPDLHSELNLSSLELGDSALYFCASSVVKEGEQYFGPGTRLTVT.

The rearrangement links TRBV28 to TRBJ2-7, with TRBD1 identical over 9 bases. In germline, CDR1 is MDHEN, CDR2 SYDVKM. This CDR3 region has 15 residues. V gave up 6 bases and J gave up 0 bases; unmatched junction bases: 6. In DNA form, the CDR3 reads TGTGCCAGCAGCGTTACAGGGGGCAGCTCCTACGAGCAGTACTTC. Its translation: CASSVTGGSSYEQYF. Variable domain in full (rest from reference TRBV28 and TRBJ2-7): DVKVTQSSRYLVKRTGEKVFLECVQDMDHENMFWYRQDPGLGLRLIYFSYDVKMKEKGDIPEGYSVSREKKERFSLILESASTNQTSMYLCASSVTGGSSYEQYFGPGTRLTVT.

Only one count was recorded for this clone. The rearrangement joins TRBV6-1 to TRBJ2-7; D may be TRBD2 (6 bases). The CDR3 spans 16 residues. V lost 1 base, J lost 0 bases, and 13 bases lay in between. Germline V gene data show CDR1 as MNHNS and CDR2 as SASEGT. CDR3 coding DNA: TGTGCCAGCAGTGAAGAGGTTAGCGGATACTCCTACGAGCAGTACTTC. Translated, it gives CASSEEVSGYSYEQYF.

The gene calls are TRBV18 and TRBJ2-5; 7 bases agree with TRBD2. This CDR3 contains 14 residues. Trimming cost V 5 bases and J 5 bases; bases outside gene matches: 8. In germline, CDR1 is KGHSH, CDR2 LQKENI. CDR3 loop: CASSGGSVGETQYF. CDR3 sequence (DNA): TGTGCCAGCTCAGGCGGGAGTGTTGGGGAGACCCAGTACTTC.

The chain uses TRBV2 and TRBJ2-5; D is unresolved. The CDR3 covers 15 residues. Germline values: CDR1 SNHLY, CDR2 FYNNEI. The ends were cut back, 0 bases at V and 0 bases at J, with 8 bases in the middle. CDR3 residues: CASSEAGYDQETQYF. In DNA form, the CDR3 reads TGTGCCAGCAGTGAAGCGGGGTACGACCAAGAGACCCAGTACTTC. Combining the CDR3 with reference TRBV2 and TRBJ2-5 gives the whole variable domain EPEVTQTPSHQVTQMGQEVILRCVPISNHLYFYWYRQILGQKVEFLVSFYNNEISEKSEIFDDQFSVERPDGSNFTLKIRSTKLEDSAMYFCASSEAGYDQETQYFGPGTRLLVL.

CDR3 sequence (DNA): TGTGCCAGCAGCTTGGCCCGGGATACGCAGTATTTT. Protein: CASSLARDTQYF. The J gene is TRBJ2-3, the V gene TRBV5-6; no firm D call. Germline V gene sequence: CDR1 SGHDT, CDR2 YYEEEE. The CDR3 runs to 12 residues. V lost 0 bases, J lost 6 bases, and 5 bases lay in between.

This chain links TRBV7-2 with TRBJ2-3, with D hard to call. The CDR3 runs 15 residues. The germline gives CDR1 SGHTA, CDR2 FQGNSA. V was shortened by 1 base and J by 0 bases, with 8 bases between the two germline ends. In DNA, the CDR3 is TGTGCCAGCAGCTTAGAAAGCCATAGCACAGATACGCAGTATTTT. Translating gives CASSLESHSTDTQYF.

This chain links TRBV29-1 with TRBJ2-1; 10 bases align to TRBD1. Per germline, CDR1 SQVTM and CDR2 ANQGSEA. V shed 6 bases and J 5 bases; nucleotides not matched to a gene: 4. This CDR3 spans 13 amino acids. The CDR3 here is CSVRQGADNEQFF. The CDR3 nucleotides read TGCAGCGTAAGACAGGGGGCCGACAATGAGCAGTTCTTC.

The gene calls are TRBV9 and TRBJ2-1, with D tentatively TRBD1 or TRBD2 (7 bases each). This CDR3 has 15 amino acids. The V gene's germline CDR1 is SGDLS and CDR2 YYNGEE. V was shortened by 4 bases and J by 8 bases, with 19 bases between the two germline ends. The CDR3 DNA follows: TGTGCCAGCAGCTTCAGCGGGACAGAAGACGATGAGCAGTTCTTC. Residues: CASSFSGTEDDEQFF.

The gene calls are TRBV2 and TRBJ1-3; 10 bases align to TRBD1. The junction had 4 bases not matched to a gene; V was cut back by 6 bases and J by 2 bases. The CDR3 is made up of 15 amino acids. Germline lookup yields CDR1 SNHLY and CDR2 FYNNEI. CDR3 in amino acids: CASRAGTGAGNTIYF. The CDR3 nucleotides read TGTGCCAGCAGGGCCGGGACAGGGGCTGGAAACACCATATATTTT.

J is TRBJ2-7 and V is TRBV11-3, with no clear D. V was cut by 4 bases and J by 2 bases, with 12 bases left in between. In germline, CDR1 is SGHNT, CDR2 YENEEA. This CDR3 has 14 amino acids. The CDR3 is CASSSRTGPYEQYF. For the CDR3, the DNA is TGTGCCAGCAGCTCCCGGACGGGTCCCTACGAGCAGTACTTC.

The chain combines TRBV7-3 with TRBJ2-2, with D hard to call. Germline V lookup: CDR1 SGHTA, CDR2 FQGTGA. This CDR3 is 14 amino acids long. V dropped 5 bases and J dropped 7 bases, with 14 bases sitting between them. The CDR3 nucleotides read TGTGCCAGCAGCCCCCCCAGTCGGAGCGGGGAGCTGTTTTTT. This encodes CASSPPSRSGELFF.

V usage is TRBV4-2 and J usage is TRBJ1-1; 8 bases align to TRBD1. The germline CDR1 and CDR2 sequences are LGHNA and YNFKEQ. There are 18 residues in the CDR3. V dropped 0 bases and J dropped 2; count of bases not matched to a gene: 11. The CDR3 DNA follows: TGTGCCAGCAGCCAAGAACCCCGGTGGGGGACAGGTAACACTGAAGCTTTCTTT. Protein sequence: CASSQEPRWGTGNTEAFF.

This sequence joins TRBV14 and TRBJ2-7; no definite D call. Germline CDR1 is SGHDN and CDR2 is FVKESK. V was trimmed by 2 bases and J by 5 bases, leaving 16 bases between them. CDR3 length: 15 residues. The chain's CDR3 is CASSQFFSARNEQYF. The CDR3 coding sequence is TGTGCCAGCAGCCAATTCTTTTCGGCCAGGAACGAGCAGTACTTC.

The V call is TRBV28, the J call TRBJ2-5; no clear D. Germline values: CDR1 MDHEN, CDR2 SYDVKM. Trimming removed 3 bases from V and 1 base from J, with 6 bases in between. This CDR3 comprises 13 residues. CDR3 nucleotides: TGTGCCAGCAGTTTCCTGGTCCAAGAGACCCAGTACTTC. Translated, it gives CASSFLVQETQYF.

J is TRBJ1-3 and V is TRBV10-3; D is undetermined. This CDR3 region has 15 residues. Germline V gives CDR1 ENHRY, CDR2 SYGVKD. Between the trimmed V and J ends, which lost 5 bases and 2 bases, there was a span of 13 bases. CDR3 loop: CAISPAWGAGNTIYF. The CDR3 DNA follows: TGTGCCATCAGTCCTGCTTGGGGTGCTGGAAACACCATATATTTT.

J is TRBJ2-4 and V is TRBV7-9, with D maybe TRBD2 (5 bases). CDR3 length: 17 amino acids. Per the germline V gene, CDR1 is SEHNR and CDR2 is FQNEAQ (reference sequence). Trimming took off 2 bases at V and 0 bases at J, with 14 bases between the two ends. This CDR3 reads CASSLNYRELAKNIQYF. The DNA for the CDR3 is TGTGCCAGCAGCTTAAACTACCGGGAATTAGCCAAAAACATTCAGTACTTC.

Remarks on this clone: Mismatch with germline at one junction end may stem from a read error. V is TRBV30 and J is TRBJ1-1; D remains unclear. Germline-derived CDR1 and CDR2 are GTSNPN and SVGIG (reference sequence). The length of the CDR3 is 15 residues. The CDR3 DNA is TGTGCCTGGAGTTTCGGCTCAGTGGGGAACACTGAAGCTTCCTTT. Amino acid sequence: CAWSFGSVGNTEASF.

The rearrangement joins TRBV5-5 to TRBJ1-4; D call uncertain. CDR3 size: 11 residues. V was trimmed by 0 bases and J by 8 bases, leaving 2 bases between them. CDR1 is SGHKS and CDR2 is YYEKEE in the germline V gene (reference sequence). The CDR3 is CASSLGEKLFF. As DNA, the CDR3 is TGTGCCAGCAGCTTGGGAGAAAAACTGTTTTTT.

This chain joins TRBV27 and TRBJ2-6; tentative D call: TRBD2 (6 bases). The CDR3 runs 17 residues. Germline V gives CDR1 MNHEY, CDR2 SMNVEV (reference sequence). V was trimmed by 2 bases and J by 4 bases, leaving 15 bases between them. The chain's CDR3 is CASSLTAGTSGANVLTF. The CDR3, as DNA: TGTGCCAGCAGTTTAACCGCCGGGACTTCGGGGGCCAACGTCCTGACTTTC. Full variable domain (outside the CDR3, taken from reference TRBV27 and TRBJ2-6): EAQVTQNPRYLITVTGKKLTVTCSQNMNHEYMSWYRQDPGLGLRQIYYSMNVEVTDKGDVPEGYKVSRKEKRNFPLILESPSPNQTSLYFCASSLTAGTSGANVLTFGAGSRLTVL.

V gene TRBV15 combines with J gene TRBJ2-7; D is unresolved. The CDR3 totals 11 residues. Looked up from germline, CDR1 is LNHNV and CDR2 is YYDKDF (reference sequence). With 3 bases removed from V and 4 bases from J, the gap between germline ends came to 4 bases. The CDR3 protein is CATSRGYEQYF. DNA of the CDR3: TGTGCCACCAGCAGGGGATACGAGCAGTACTTC.

CDR3 nucleotide sequence: TGTGCCGCAACCGGGACCCGGAACACTGAAGCTTTCTTT. Its translation is CAATGTRNTEAFF. This chain joins TRBV30 and TRBJ1-1, with D possibly matching TRBD1 (5 bases). Germline lookup yields CDR1 GTSNPN and CDR2 SVGIG (reference sequence). Deletions cut 8 bases from V and 1 base from J, with 14 bases between. The CDR3 consists of 13 residues.

Only one count was recorded for this clone. V and J are TRBV28 and TRBJ2-7, with 9 bases matching TRBD1. Trimming cost V 4 bases and J 7 bases; bases outside gene matches: 8. The CDR3 is 14 residues long. Germline CDR1 MDHEN, CDR2 SYDVKM. DNA for the CDR3: TGTGCCAGCAGTTACACCGGGACAGGGCGTGAGCAGTACTTC. It translates to CASSYTGTGREQYF.

The chain is built from TRBV6-5 and TRBJ1-1; D is uncertain. The CDR3 has 14 amino acids. In germline, CDR1 is MNHEY, CDR2 SVGAGI. Trimming shortened V by 5 bases and J by 1 base, and 11 bases separated the two germline ends. The CDR3 here is CASSDWVPNTEAFF. The CDR3 DNA reads as TGTGCCAGCAGTGACTGGGTACCGAACACTGAAGCTTTCTTT.